These 24 T cell receptor beta chains came from one sample sequenced in a study of naive and memory T cell subsets. Both TRBC1 and TRBC2 were covered by a beta constant-region primer of two equimolar oligonucleotides. TCRdb recomputed calls from the UMI-ligation and nested PCR reads with MiXCR, one row per CDR3 protein. The sample carries around 31,000 distinct CDR3 sequences, roughly 10% recorded once. The sample was effector memory CD4+ T cells from blood. Sample subset: effector memory, CD45RA- CD27-. The receptors were gathered from a human donor in good health.

V gene TRBV11-2 combines with J gene TRBJ1-3; 7 bases are shared with TRBD1. J lost 8 bases, V lost 5 bases, and 18 bases had no gene match. CDR3 length: 17 residues. The germline V gene encodes CDR1 SGHAT and CDR2 FQNNGV. In DNA, the CDR3 is TGTGCCAGCAGCACGAAGACAGGGCAATACGTCTTAGACACCATATATTTT. Its translation is CASSTKTGQYVLDTIYF.

This clonotype was counted a few times. The chain employs TRBV15 and TRBJ1-2; 7 bases align to TRBD1. Trimming cost V 1 base and J 8 bases; bases outside gene matches: 10. Germline assignment: CDR1 LNHNV and CDR2 YYDKDF (reference sequence). The CDR3 length is 15 residues. CDR3 sequence reads: CATSRGKGAGGGYTF. Here the CDR3 DNA reads TGTGCCACCAGCAGAGGAAAGGGGGCAGGGGGAGGCTACACCTTC.

By its share, this clonotype is medium-sized. The chain has TRBV19 and TRBJ2-1, with D tentatively TRBD1 (5 bases). From germline, CDR1 is LNHDA and CDR2 SQIVND (reference sequence). CDR3 length equals 12 residues. The V and J ends lost 1 base and 8 bases respectively, with 6 bases between them. The CDR3 is CASSIARDEQFF. The CDR3 DNA sequence: TGTGCCAGTAGTATAGCCAGGGATGAGCAGTTCTTC.

The V and J genes are TRBV13 and TRBJ2-7; 10 nucleotides agree with TRBD2. The CDR3 is 14 amino acids. V shed 8 bases, J shed 7 bases, and the junction held 11 bases outside the gene matches. The germline V gene encodes CDR1 PRHDT and CDR2 FYEKMQ (reference sequence). CDR3 residues: CASVESGRAEEQYF. As DNA, the CDR3 is TGTGCCAGCGTAGAGAGCGGGAGGGCGGAGGAGCAGTACTTC.

Ten or more counts support this clonotype. The chain uses TRBV28 and TRBJ1-2; no reliable D call. Trimming stripped 2 bases from V and 1 base from J, with 5 bases between. CDR1 and CDR2 from the germline V gene are MDHEN and SYDVKM. This CDR3 contains 13 residues. The CDR3 here is CASSLLLNYGYTF. DNA of the CDR3: TGTGCCAGCAGTTTACTACTTAACTATGGCTACACCTTC.

This chain uses TRBV14 with TRBJ2-3; 8 bases are a match to TRBD1. The CDR3 has 16 amino acids. The germline V gene has CDR1 SGHDN and CDR2 FVKESK. The V and J ends lost 5 bases and 0 bases, in that order; junction bases with no gene match: 7. The CDR3 nucleotides are TGTGCCAGCAGCGAATACAGGGGGAGAAGCACAGATACGCAGTATTTT. Protein: CASSEYRGRSTDTQYF.

This clonotype was counted ten times or more. The chain combines TRBV11-2 with TRBJ2-4, with TRBD2 identical over 12 bases. Germline trimming cut 4 bases from V and 1 base from J; bases unmatched to any gene: 11. Germline CDR1 is SGHAT and CDR2 is FQNNGV. This CDR3 has 19 residues. The CDR3 region is CASSSRLAGEKGAKNIQYF. CDR3 coding DNA: TGTGCCAGCAGCTCAAGACTAGCGGGAGAAAAGGGGGCCAAAAACATTCAGTACTTC. Looking up the rest from reference TRBV11-2 and TRBJ2-4 gives the full variable domain: EAGVAQSPRYKIIEKRQSVAFWCNPISGHATLYWYQQILGQGPKLLIQFQNNGVVDDSQLPKDRFSAERLKGVDSTLKIQPAKLEDSAVYLCASSSRLAGEKGAKNIQYFGAGTRLSVL.

Within the sample, this clonotype is large (0.1 to 1%). This chain connects TRBV7-2 to TRBJ2-3; the match to TRBD1 covers 11 bases. V shed 4 bases, J shed 6 bases, and the junction held 6 bases outside the gene matches. The germline V gene encodes CDR1 SGHTA and CDR2 FQGNSA. The CDR3 totals 15 residues. The CDR3 nucleotides are TGTGCCAGCAGCTGGGGACAGGGGGGTAAGGATACGCAGTATTTT. Its protein product is CASSWGQGGKDTQYF.

This clonotype is classed as medium-sized (0.01 to 0.1%). The chain employs TRBV2 and TRBJ2-3; D call uncertain. Trimming cost V 7 bases and J 2 bases, with 10 bases left between them. The CDR3 is made up of 13 amino acids. CDR1 is SNHLY, CDR2 FYNNEI, per germline. The CDR3 DNA reads as TGTGCCAGCACCCAGCGCCACACAGATACGCAGTATTTT. As protein: CASTQRHTDTQYF.

The CDR3 DNA reads TGTGCCAGCAGTTCACCGAGGGAAGCGGCCTACAATGAGCAGTTCTTC. Translation gives CASSSPREAAYNEQFF. This chain uses TRBV12-3 or TRBV12-4 with TRBJ2-1; a possible D gene is TRBD2 (5 bases). The CDR3 runs 16 residues. The V and J ends lost 4 bases and 2 bases respectively, with 15 bases between them.

The genes are TRBV30 and TRBJ1-2, with unresolved D. The CDR3 runs to 14 residues. V dropped 3 bases and J dropped 4 bases, with 15 bases sitting between them. Germline V CDR1 and CDR2: GTSNPN, SVGIG (reference sequence). CDR3 residues: CAWRLSGRIYGYTF. In nucleotides, the CDR3 is TGTGCCTGGAGGCTAAGCGGCAGGATCTATGGCTACACCTTC.

This clonotype was found a few times. CDR3 DNA: TGTGCCAGCAGCTGGGACTTAGGACAGGGAGGGGAGACCCAGTACTTC. Its protein is CASSWDLGQGGETQYF. The chain links TRBV5-5 to TRBJ2-5; tentative D call: TRBD1 (8 bases). The CDR3 extends over 16 amino acids. Germline values: CDR1 SGHKS, CDR2 YYEKEE (reference sequence). V was shortened by 3 bases and J by 5 bases, with 20 bases between the two germline ends. Drawing the rest from reference TRBV5-5 and TRBJ2-5, the complete variable domain is DAGVTQSPTHLIKTRGQQVTLRCSPISGHKSVSWYQQVLGQGPQFIFQYYEKEERGRGNFPDRFSARQFPNYSSELNVNALLLGDSALYLCASSWDLGQGGETQYFGPGTRLLVL.

The V gene is TRBV7-2, the J gene TRBJ1-3, with no clear D. This CDR3 contains 15 residues. V was shortened by 4 bases and J by 0 bases, with 10 bases between the two germline ends. Germline V gives CDR1 SGHTA, CDR2 FQGNSA. The CDR3 coding sequence is TGTGCCAGCAGCTCGGTAGGCCTCTCTGGAAACACCATATATTTT. Translation: CASSSVGLSGNTIYF.

The V and J genes are TRBV28 and TRBJ2-7; D not resolved. The CDR3 has 14 amino acids. The V and J ends lost 2 bases and 2 bases respectively, with 10 bases between them. Germline V CDR1 and CDR2: MDHEN, SYDVKM. The CDR3 region is CASSLGVGTYEQYF. CDR3 DNA sequence: TGTGCCAGCAGTTTAGGAGTGGGAACCTACGAGCAGTACTTC.

This clonotype was recorded at least ten times. CDR3 DNA sequence: TGCAGTGCTAGAGATTCACTAGCAGGGGGCCGACAAGAGACCCAGTACTTC. This codes for CSARDSLAGGRQETQYF. V gene TRBV20-1 combines with J gene TRBJ2-5; 8 bases map to TRBD1. The CDR3 consists of 17 residues. Germline V gene data show CDR1 as DFQATT and CDR2 as SNEGSKA (reference sequence). Trimming cost V 0 bases and J 2 bases; bases outside gene matches: 11.

This clonotype has only a few counts. The chain couples TRBV7-8 to TRBJ2-7; 9 nucleotides align to TRBD1. The germline gives CDR1 SGHVS, CDR2 FQNEAQ. The CDR3 consists of 15 residues. The V and J ends lost 2 bases and 3 bases, in that order; junction bases with no gene match: 5. The CDR3 DNA sequence: TGTGCCAGCAGCTTACGGGACAGGGTAAACTACGAGCAGTACTTC. Translated, it gives CASSLRDRVNYEQYF.

In its sample, this clonotype was seen many times. V usage is TRBV7-6 and J usage is TRBJ2-7; TRBD2 agrees at 12 bases. The germline V gene encodes CDR1 SGHVS and CDR2 FNYEAQ. V was pared by 5 bases and J by 2 bases, with 7 bases of the junction left unmatched. The CDR3 consists of 16 residues. This CDR3 is CASSAGTSGLPYEQYF. DNA of the CDR3: TGTGCCAGCAGCGCTGGGACTAGCGGGTTACCCTACGAGCAGTACTTC. The whole variable domain, remainder taken from reference TRBV7-6 and TRBJ2-7, is GAGVSQSPRYKVTKRGQDVALRCDPISGHVSLYWYRQALGQGPEFLTYFNYEAQQDKSGLPNDRFSAERPEGSISTLTIQRTEQRDSAMYRCASSAGTSGLPYEQYFGPGTRLTVT.

This clonotype was counted at least ten times. The J gene is TRBJ2-5, the V gene TRBV7-9; D remains unclear. The V gene lost 8 bases and the J gene lost 2 bases, with 9 bases spanning the gap. The CDR3 runs 12 residues. Germline CDR1 reads SEHNR; CDR2 reads FQNEAQ (reference sequence). CDR3 loop: CASGRQQETQYF. The CDR3 nucleotides read TGTGCCAGCGGGCGGCAGCAAGAGACCCAGTACTTC.

This clonotype was picked up a small number of times. The chain joins TRBV13 to TRBJ2-7; 7 bases match TRBD1. This CDR3 is 15 amino acids long. V was pared by 4 bases and J by 0 bases, with 6 bases of the junction left unmatched. Germline V lookup: CDR1 PRHDT, CDR2 FYEKMQ (reference sequence). The CDR3 coding sequence is TGTGCCAGCAGCTCAGGGACAGAAACCTCCTACGAGCAGTACTTC. It codes for CASSSGTETSYEQYF.

This chain links TRBV3-1 with TRBJ2-6; D ambiguous. Trimming cost V 0 bases and J 0 bases, with 9 bases left between them. CDR1 is LGHDT and CDR2 is YNNKEL in the germline V gene (reference sequence). The CDR3 is 17 residues long. DNA for the CDR3: TGTGCCAGCAGCCAAGAGTCTTTGGACTCTGGGGCCAACGTCCTGACTTTC. Translating it yields CASSQESLDSGANVLTF.

V and J are TRBV7-8 and TRBJ2-1; D unclear. CDR1 is SGHVS and CDR2 is FQNEAQ in the germline V gene. Trimming removed 1 base at V and 6 bases at J, with 7 bases between. This CDR3 spans 13 amino acids. CDR3 DNA: TGTGCCAGCAGCTTAGGTTCAGTCAATGAGCAGTTCTTC. Amino acid sequence: CASSLGSVNEQFF.

This clonotype was detected many times. This chain links TRBV20-1 with TRBJ2-5; 8 nucleotides agree with TRBD2. The CDR3 is 15 residues long. J gave up 5 bases and V 4 bases, and 12 bases lay outside the gene matches. From germline, CDR1 is DFQATT and CDR2 SNEGSKA (reference sequence). The CDR3 loop is CSAIIAGGRDETQYF. The CDR3 DNA reads as TGCAGTGCTATTATTGCGGGGGGCCGAGACGAGACCCAGTACTTC.

This chain connects TRBV5-6 to TRBJ1-2, with TRBD1 matching over 8 bases. V dropped 5 bases and J dropped 0; count of bases not matched to a gene: 18. The CDR3 spans 19 residues. Germline CDR1 and CDR2: SGHDT and YYEEEE. CDR3 DNA: TGTGCCAGCAGTCCTACTTCAGGGGGCGCGGATCAAACTAACTATGGCTACACCTTC. It is translated as CASSPTSGGADQTNYGYTF.

The rearrangement joins TRBV5-5 to TRBJ2-1; the D gene is possibly TRBD2 (6 bases). The CDR3 sequence is 16 residues long. Per germline, CDR1 SGHKS and CDR2 YYEKEE (reference sequence). Trimming took off 5 bases at V and 8 bases at J, with 23 bases between the two ends. CDR3 residues: CASSIAAREVFDEQFF. The CDR3 DNA reads TGTGCCAGCAGTATTGCCGCCAGGGAGGTTTTTGATGAGCAGTTCTTC. The variable domain in full, completed from reference TRBV5-5 and TRBJ2-1, reads DAGVTQSPTHLIKTRGQQVTLRCSPISGHKSVSWYQQVLGQGPQFIFQYYEKEERGRGNFPDRFSARQFPNYSSELNVNALLLGDSALYLCASSIAAREVFDEQFFGPGTRLTVL.